Listed here are 28 T cell receptor beta chains from one sample, sequenced in a study of shared T cell receptors in the human thymus. Clones were sequenced by immunoSEQ multiplex PCR, and TCRdb holds only the in-frame ones, with some missing. The data show over 650,000 clones, with about 89% seen just once and approximately 0.0097% held by the top ten. These data were also reused for a study on human thymus T cells.

The sequenced material came from thymocytes. The source of these receptors is a boy under three years old with a congenital heart defect.

This clone turned up a few times. V usage is TRBV4-3 and J usage is TRBJ2-1; weak D call: TRBD1 (9 bases). Per germline, CDR1 LGHNA and CDR2 YSLEER. V lost 0 bases to trimming and J lost 1 base, with 28 bases between them. This CDR3 contains 22 residues. DNA of the CDR3: TGCGCCAGCAGCCAAGACCCGGGACAGGGCAATAGCGGGAATGAGTCCTACAATGAGCAGTTCTTC. It encodes CASSQDPGQGNSGNESYNEQFF.

The V gene is TRBV11-2, the J gene TRBJ1-2; 12 bases fit TRBD1. There are 18 residues in the CDR3. Trimming at V came to 4 bases and at J to 4 bases, leaving 13 bases not matched to a gene. Germline CDR1 and CDR2: SGHAT and FQNNGV. The CDR3: CASSYYSGTGGVGYGYTF. The DNA of the CDR3 is TGTGCCAGCAGCTACTATTCCGGGACAGGGGGCGTCGGCTATGGCTACACCTTC. Combining the CDR3 with reference TRBV11-2 and TRBJ1-2 gives the whole variable domain EAGVAQSPRYKIIEKRQSVAFWCNPISGHATLYWYQQILGQGPKLLIQFQNNGVVDDSQLPKDRFSAERLKGVDSTLKIQPAKLEDSAVYLCASSYYSGTGGVGYGYTFGSGTRLTVV.

This clone was detected only once. The chain links TRBV4-3 to TRBJ1-4; 9 bases align to TRBD1. V was clipped by 4 bases and J by 8 bases; unmatched bases: 8. Germline V CDR1 and CDR2: LGHNA, YSLEER. This CDR3 has 15 amino acids. The CDR3 spells CASSPGQGMREKLFF. CDR3 nucleotide sequence: TGCGCCAGCAGCCCGGGACAGGGAATGAGGGAAAAACTGTTTTTT.

The chain combines TRBV12-5 with TRBJ2-3, with D tentatively TRBD1 (5 bases). The CDR3 runs 14 residues. Germline V gene data show CDR1 as LGHNT and CDR2 as FRNRAP. Trimming pared 3 bases from V and 4 bases from J, leaving 11 bases between. The CDR3 DNA follows: TGTGCTAGTGGTTTCGCAGGGTTCCCAGATACGCAGTATTTT. Protein product: CASGFAGFPDTQYF.

The chain carries TRBV19 and TRBJ1-5, with D tentatively TRBD1 (5 bases). Germline CDR1 is LNHDA and CDR2 is SQIVND (reference sequence). Trimming removed 7 bases at V and 6 bases at J, with 16 bases between. The CDR3 spans 14 residues. The CDR3: CASKGLGWGQPQHF. The CDR3 region has the DNA TGTGCCAGTAAGGGACTGGGATGGGGTCAGCCCCAGCATTTT. The full variable domain, with the rest looked up from reference TRBV19 and TRBJ1-5, is DGGITQSPKYLFRKEGQNVTLSCEQNLNHDAMYWYRQDPGQGLRLIYYSQIVNDFQKGDIAEGYSVSREKKESFPLTVTSAQKNPTAFYLCASKGLGWGQPQHFGDGTRLSIL.

The sample holds one count of this clone. The V call is TRBV10-3, the J call TRBJ1-5; 8 bases match TRBD1. The CDR3 runs 15 residues. V trimming: 2 bases; J trimming: 6 bases; junction bases outside the gene matches: 6. Germline CDR1 and CDR2: ENHRY and SYGVKD. In DNA form, the CDR3 reads TGTGCCATCAGTGAGAGGACAGGGCCGGGTCAGCCCCAGCATTTT. It yields the protein CAISERTGPGQPQHF.

The gene calls are TRBV2 and TRBJ2-3; D is uncertain. The CDR3 consists of 15 residues. Germline lookup yields CDR1 SNHLY and CDR2 FYNNEI. The germline V and J ends were trimmed by 7 bases and 2 bases, with 16 bases remaining between them. This CDR3 is CASKFHLRYTDTQYF. DNA for the CDR3: TGTGCCAGCAAGTTTCACTTGCGGTACACAGATACGCAGTATTTT.

The gene calls are TRBV7-3 and TRBJ2-1; 12 nucleotides match TRBD2. Germline CDR1 SGHTA, CDR2 FQGTGA. The CDR3 extends over 19 amino acids. V dropped 2 bases and J dropped 4; count of bases not matched to a gene: 12. The DNA for the CDR3 is TGTGCCAGCAGCTTACTTCACCCTCTCACTAGCGGGGGGTACAATGAGCAGTTCTTC. As protein: CASSLLHPLTSGGYNEQFF.

This chain joins TRBV7-9 and TRBJ2-5; D is ambiguous. Trimming took 3 bases from V and 7 from J, leaving 12 bases between them. The CDR3 has 13 residues. Germline V gene sequence: CDR1 SEHNR, CDR2 FQNEAQ (reference sequence). The CDR3 reads CASSLWRLGTQYF. As DNA, the CDR3 is TGTGCCAGCAGCTTGTGGCGGCTGGGGACCCAGTACTTC.

V is TRBV27 and J is TRBJ1-5; D might be TRBD1 (5 bases). Trimming took off 3 bases at V and 5 bases at J, with 14 bases between the two ends. Germline V lookup: CDR1 MNHEY, CDR2 SMNVEV (reference sequence). This CDR3 region has 15 residues. For the CDR3, the DNA is TGTGCCAGCAGTTTTTATTTCAGGGATGATCAGCCCCAGCATTTT. Its protein product is CASSFYFRDDQPQHF.

CDR3 amino acids: CASSIGLAGGTGELFF. CDR3 nucleotides: TGTGCCAGTAGTATAGGCCTAGCGGGAGGTACCGGGGAGCTGTTTTTT. The chain uses TRBV19 and TRBJ2-2, with 11 bases lining up with TRBD2. The CDR3 has 16 amino acids. Germline V gene data show CDR1 as LNHDA and CDR2 as SQIVND (reference sequence). V shed 1 base, J shed 5 bases, and the junction held 3 bases outside the gene matches.

V and J are TRBV15 and TRBJ1-5; D might be TRBD1 (6 bases). V was cut by 0 bases and J by 1 base, with 16 bases left in between. The CDR3 runs 18 residues. In germline, CDR1 is LNHNV, CDR2 YYDKDF (reference sequence). As DNA, the CDR3 is TGTGCCACCAGCAGAGATCGTAACGGGACAAAGAGCAATCAGCCCCAGCATTTT. It specifies CATSRDRNGTKSNQPQHF.

V usage is TRBV4-3 and J usage is TRBJ1-1; D is undetermined. The CDR3 is 17 residues long. CDR1 and CDR2 (germline): LGHNA, YSLEER. V lost 0 bases to trimming and J lost 4 bases, with 18 bases between them. Here the CDR3 reads CASSQDNYCHSVTEAFF. The CDR3 nucleotides read TGCGCCAGCAGCCAAGATAACTATTGTCACTCGGTCACTGAAGCTTTCTTT.

The V and J genes are TRBV9 and TRBJ2-7; D is perhaps TRBD2 (6 bases). Germline V gives CDR1 SGDLS, CDR2 YYNGEE. This CDR3 region has 15 residues. Trimming cost V 0 bases and J 0 bases, with 10 bases left between them. Here the CDR3 DNA reads TGTGCCAGCAGCGTAGCGGTGGGAGGCTCCTACGAGCAGTACTTC. It is translated as CASSVAVGGSYEQYF.

The V call is TRBV7-8, the J call TRBJ2-7; 8 bases fit TRBD2. After removal of 4 bases from V and 6 bases from J, the junction contained 11 bases not matched to a gene. From germline, CDR1 is SGHVS and CDR2 FQNEAQ. The CDR3 covers 15 residues. The CDR3 coding sequence is TGTGCCAGCAGCTCTTCCGGGACTAGACCGGGCGAGCAGTACTTC. The encoded protein is CASSSSGTRPGEQYF.

The rearrangement links TRBV10-3 to TRBJ1-5; no reliable D call. The germline CDR1 and CDR2 sequences are ENHRY and SYGVKD. This CDR3 has 15 residues. Deletions cut 7 bases from V and 4 bases from J, with 17 bases between. The CDR3 coding sequence is TGTGCCATCACCCTAGTCGAGGGTGAGAATCAGCCCCAGCATTTT. Protein: CAITLVEGENQPQHF.

This clone is a singleton in its sample. CDR3 sequence reads: CASSRRTKGVSGANVLTF. Here the CDR3 DNA reads TGTGCCAGCAGCCGAAGAACCAAAGGGGTGTCTGGGGCCAACGTCCTGACTTTC. The chain has TRBV7-9 and TRBJ2-6, with D possibly being TRBD1 (5 bases). The V gene's germline CDR1 is SEHNR and CDR2 FQNEAQ (reference sequence). V lost 5 bases, J lost 1 base, and 18 bases lay in between. The CDR3 spans 18 residues.

This chain links TRBV6-6 with TRBJ2-1; TRBD1 matches 8 bases. CDR3 length equals 14 residues. With V trimmed by 8 bases and J by 5 bases, 8 bases remained unmatched. Germline assignment: CDR1 MNHNY and CDR2 SVGAGI (reference sequence). CDR3 in DNA: TGTGCCAGCCTGGACAGGGAAGAGAACAATGAGCAGTTCTTC. It codes for CASLDREENNEQFF.

This CDR3 reads CASSQESGRGETQYF. The CDR3 DNA reads as TGTGCCAGCAGCCAAGAGTCAGGCCGGGGAGAGACCCAGTACTTC. The V call is TRBV14, the J call TRBJ2-5, with TRBD2 as a possible D gene (5 bases). This CDR3 region has 15 residues. The V end lost 0 bases, the J end lost 4 bases, and 12 bases lay between the germline ends. CDR1 is SGHDN and CDR2 is FVKESK in the germline V gene.

The rearrangement joins TRBV7-2 to TRBJ1-1; tentative D call: TRBD1 (5 bases). Germline V gene sequence: CDR1 SGHTA, CDR2 FQGNSA. The CDR3 covers 13 residues. Trimming left V 2 bases short and J 6 bases short, with 10 bases between. Here the CDR3 DNA reads TGTGCCAGCAGCTTATCAGGGCTCGCTGAAGCTTTCTTT. This sequence encodes CASSLSGLAEAFF.

This chain connects TRBV4-3 to TRBJ2-1; 7 bases are a match to TRBD1. V was clipped by 0 bases and J by 3 bases; unmatched bases: 2. CDR1 and CDR2 (germline): LGHNA, YSLEER. This CDR3 spans 15 amino acids. The CDR3 here is CASSQDRQGYNEQFF. The DNA of the CDR3 is TGCGCCAGCAGCCAAGATCGACAGGGCTACAATGAGCAGTTCTTC.

Here the CDR3 DNA reads TGCGCCAGCAGCTTGTACAGTCTCTACAATGAGCAGTTCTTC. It encodes CASSLYSLYNEQFF. The V call is TRBV5-1, the J call TRBJ2-1; D is uncertain. V was pared by 1 base and J by 3 bases, with 8 bases between. In germline, CDR1 is SGHRS, CDR2 YFSETQ. The CDR3 is 14 residues long.

The V gene is TRBV4-1, the J gene TRBJ2-1; 11 nucleotides line up with TRBD2. CDR3 size: 16 residues. With 4 bases clipped from V and 3 bases from J, the junction kept 5 bases outside the gene matches. Germline V gives CDR1 MGHRA, CDR2 YSYEKL. CDR3 bases: TGCGCCAGCAGCCCTCCGACTAGCGGGGTCTACAATGAGCAGTTCTTC. Protein: CASSPPTSGVYNEQFF.

The V call is TRBV7-8, the J call TRBJ1-4, with D uncertain. This CDR3 region has 16 residues. Germline values: CDR1 SGHVS, CDR2 FQNEAQ. Trimming pared 4 bases from V and 0 bases from J, leaving 12 bases between. CDR3 sequence (DNA): TGTGCCAGCAGCTCTGAGAGGCCGACAACTAATGAAAAACTGTTTTTT. Amino acids: CASSSERPTTNEKLFF.

The CDR3 DNA reads as TGCAGCGTTGAAGCCAAGGGGACAACCCGCGTTGAGCAGTTCTTC. This translates into CSVEAKGTTRVEQFF. The chain is built from TRBV29-1 and TRBJ2-1, with D perhaps TRBD1 (6 bases). This CDR3 region has 15 residues. Deletions cut 1 base from V and 9 bases from J, with 19 bases between. CDR1 is SQVTM and CDR2 is ANQGSEA in the germline V gene.

The chain recombines TRBV2 with TRBJ1-4; 7 bases map to TRBD1. This CDR3 is built from 18 residues. The J segment lost 10 bases and the V segment lost 7 bases, leaving 24 bases of the junction unmatched. Germline values: CDR1 SNHLY, CDR2 FYNNEI. The CDR3 sequence is CASTHSGLPGQQGGKLFF. In nucleotides, the CDR3 is TGTGCCAGCACCCATTCGGGTCTTCCGGGACAGCAAGGGGGAAAACTGTTTTTT. Together with reference TRBV2 and TRBJ1-4, the CDR3 gives the full variable domain: EPEVTQTPSHQVTQMGQEVILRCVPISNHLYFYWYRQILGQKVEFLVSFYNNEISEKSEIFDDQFSVERPDGSNFTLKIRSTKLEDSAMYFCASTHSGLPGQQGGKLFFGSGTQLSVL.

The chain combines TRBV9 with TRBJ1-2; the D gene is possibly TRBD1 (6 bases). From germline, CDR1 is SGDLS and CDR2 YYNGEE. V lost 1 base and J 8 bases, leaving 21 bases between the germline ends. The CDR3 runs to 16 residues. The CDR3 DNA reads as TGTGCCAGCAGCGTACTAGAGGGGGTCAGAGCGGAAGGCTACACCTTC. Translating it yields CASSVLEGVRAEGYTF.

This clone was seen only once. The chain links TRBV14 to TRBJ2-7; TRBD2 might be the D (5 bases). The CDR3 has 15 amino acids. Looked up from germline, CDR1 is SGHDN and CDR2 is FVKESK. Trimming shortened V by 4 bases and J by 2 bases, and 15 bases separated the two germline ends. CDR3 sequence reads: CASSLLLGNPYEQYF. In DNA form, the CDR3 reads TGTGCCAGCAGCCTCTTACTAGGGAACCCCTACGAGCAGTACTTC.